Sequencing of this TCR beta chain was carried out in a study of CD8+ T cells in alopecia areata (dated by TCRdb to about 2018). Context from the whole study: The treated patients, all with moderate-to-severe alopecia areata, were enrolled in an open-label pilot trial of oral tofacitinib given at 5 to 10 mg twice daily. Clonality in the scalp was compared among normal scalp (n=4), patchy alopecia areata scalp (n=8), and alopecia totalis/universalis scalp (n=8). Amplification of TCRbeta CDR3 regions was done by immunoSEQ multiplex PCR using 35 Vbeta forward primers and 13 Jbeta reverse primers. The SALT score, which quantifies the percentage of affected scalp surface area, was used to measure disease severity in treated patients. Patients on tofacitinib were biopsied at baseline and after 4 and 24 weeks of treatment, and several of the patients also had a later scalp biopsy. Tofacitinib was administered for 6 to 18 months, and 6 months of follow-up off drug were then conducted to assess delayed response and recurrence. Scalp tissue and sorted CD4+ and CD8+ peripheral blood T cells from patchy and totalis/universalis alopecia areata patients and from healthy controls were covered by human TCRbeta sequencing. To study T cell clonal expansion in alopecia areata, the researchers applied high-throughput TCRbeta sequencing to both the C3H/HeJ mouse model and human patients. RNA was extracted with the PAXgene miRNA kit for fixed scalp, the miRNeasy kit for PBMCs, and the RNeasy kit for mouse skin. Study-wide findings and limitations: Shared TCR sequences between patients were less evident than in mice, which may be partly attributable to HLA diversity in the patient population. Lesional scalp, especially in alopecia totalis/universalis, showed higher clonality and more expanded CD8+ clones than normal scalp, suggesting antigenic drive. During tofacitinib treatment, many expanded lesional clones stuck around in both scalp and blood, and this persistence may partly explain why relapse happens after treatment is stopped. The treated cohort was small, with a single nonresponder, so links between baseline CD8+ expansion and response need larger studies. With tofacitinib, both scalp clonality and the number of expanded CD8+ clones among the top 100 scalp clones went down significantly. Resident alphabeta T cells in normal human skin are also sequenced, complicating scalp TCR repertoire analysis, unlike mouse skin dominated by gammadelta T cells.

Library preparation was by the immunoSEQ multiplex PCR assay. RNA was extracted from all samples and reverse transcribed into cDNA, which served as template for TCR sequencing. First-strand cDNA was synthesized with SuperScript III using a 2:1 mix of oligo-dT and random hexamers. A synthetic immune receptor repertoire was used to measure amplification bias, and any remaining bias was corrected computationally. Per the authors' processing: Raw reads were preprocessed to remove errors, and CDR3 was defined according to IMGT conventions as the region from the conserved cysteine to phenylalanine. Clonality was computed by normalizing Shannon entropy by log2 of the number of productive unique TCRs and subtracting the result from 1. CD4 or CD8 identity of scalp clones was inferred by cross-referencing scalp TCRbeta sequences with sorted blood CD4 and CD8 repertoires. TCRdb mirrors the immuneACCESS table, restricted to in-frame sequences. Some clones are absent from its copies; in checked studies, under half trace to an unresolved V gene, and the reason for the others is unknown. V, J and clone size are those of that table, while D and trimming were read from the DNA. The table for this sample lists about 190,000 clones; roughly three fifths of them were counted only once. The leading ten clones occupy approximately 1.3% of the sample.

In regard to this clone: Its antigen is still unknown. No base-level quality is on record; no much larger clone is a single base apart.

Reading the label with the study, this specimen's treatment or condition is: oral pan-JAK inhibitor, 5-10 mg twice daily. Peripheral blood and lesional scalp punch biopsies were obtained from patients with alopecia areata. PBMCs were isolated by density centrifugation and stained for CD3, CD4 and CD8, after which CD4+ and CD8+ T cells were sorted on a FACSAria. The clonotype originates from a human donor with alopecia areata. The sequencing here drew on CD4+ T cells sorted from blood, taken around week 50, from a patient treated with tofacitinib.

The nucleotides read TGCACCAGCAGCCAAAACGTTACGGGGGGGCCAATGGACACCGGGGAGCTGTTTTTT. Translation gives CTSSQNVTGGPMDTGELFF. The chain employs TRBV1 and TRBJ2-2; TRBD2, as called in the table, went unchecked against the DNA. TRBV1 has pseudogene status. CDR3 length: 19 amino acids, cysteine to phenylalanine. Just the 57-base CDR3 DNA is kept, in frame starting at base 1.